This T cell receptor beta chain was sequenced in a study of CD8+ T cells in alopecia areata (dated by TCRdb to the late 2010s). General notes on the study: Treated patients were enrolled in an open-label pilot trial of oral tofacitinib at 5 to 10 mg twice daily for moderate-to-severe alopecia areata. Tofacitinib was administered for 6 to 18 months, and 6 months of follow-up off drug were then conducted to assess delayed response and recurrence. To study T cell clonal expansion in alopecia areata, the researchers applied high-throughput TCRbeta sequencing to both the C3H/HeJ mouse model and human patients. On the human side, TCRbeta sequencing was run on scalp tissue and on sorted CD4+ and CD8+ peripheral blood T cells from healthy controls and from alopecia areata patients with either patchy or totalis/universalis disease. Patients on tofacitinib were biopsied at baseline and after 4 and 24 weeks of treatment, and several of the patients also had a later scalp biopsy. Scalp clonality was compared among normal scalp (n=4), patchy alopecia areata scalp (n=8), and alopecia totalis/universalis scalp (n=8). The RNA source kit depended on sample type: the PAXgene miRNA kit for fixed scalp, the miRNeasy kit for PBMCs, and the RNeasy kit for mouse skin. TCRbeta CDR3 regions were amplified by immunoSEQ multiplex PCR with 35 Vbeta forward and 13 Jbeta reverse primers.

The germline V gene specifies MRHNA as CDR1 and SNTAGT as CDR2. The CDR3 sequence holds 16 residues, the cysteine and phenylalanine included. The kept DNA is CDR3 alone, 48 bases in frame from the first base. Trimmed from V: 4 bases; trimmed from J: 6 bases; junction bases lacking a gene match: 7. A note on this clone: It has no known antigen specificity. Qualities for individual bases were not recorded, and no much larger clone is one base off.

Per the publication, the time point label means: baseline before oral tofacitinib. From alopecia areata patients, peripheral blood was collected along with lesional scalp punch biopsies. After PBMCs were isolated by density centrifugation and stained for CD3, CD4 and CD8, a FACSAria was used to sort CD4+ and CD8+ T cells. Libraries came from the immunoSEQ multiplex PCR assay. RNA was extracted from all samples and reverse transcribed into cDNA, which served as template for TCR sequencing. First-strand cDNA was synthesized with SuperScript III using a 2:1 mix of oligo-dT and random hexamers. A synthetic immune receptor repertoire was used to gauge amplification bias, and whatever bias remained was removed computationally. The paper's data handling went like this. Raw reads were preprocessed to remove errors, and CDR3 was defined by IMGT conventions from the conserved cysteine to phenylalanine. Clonality was computed by normalizing Shannon entropy by log2 of the number of productive unique TCRs and subtracting the result from 1. Scalp TCRbeta sequences were cross-referenced with sorted blood CD4 and CD8 repertoires so that the CD4 or CD8 identity of scalp clones could be inferred. TCRdb re-hosts the immuneACCESS table, in-frame sequences only. Its copies lack some clones; in the studies checked, an unresolved V gene accounts for under half of them, and the cause for the rest is not known. V, J and clone size were drawn from that table, and D and trimming were deduced from the DNA. Recorded for this sample are around 140,000 clones; over 80% of them occurred a single time. The leading ten clones occupy approximately 16% of the sample.

On the study overall, not on this receptor specifically: Lesional scalp, especially in alopecia totalis/universalis, showed higher clonality and more expanded CD8+ clones than normal scalp, suggesting antigenic drive. Unlike mouse skin, where gammadelta T cells dominate, normal human skin contains resident alphabeta T cells that get sequenced too, which complicates analysis of the scalp TCR repertoire. TCR sequences shared between patients were less clear than in mice, possibly partly because of HLA diversity in the patient population.

Specimen: CD8+ T cells sorted from blood, collected at week 0. This sequence uses TRBV6-4 and TRBJ2-2; 11 of the junction bases match TRBD2. The receptor was derived from a human donor with alopecia areata. At the DNA level, the sequence is TGTGCCAGCAGTGCGCTAGCGGGGGGCCTACCCGGGGAGCTGTTTTTT. Its coded protein is CASSALAGGLPGELFF.